These T cell receptor beta chains were read from a single sample in a study of cytomegalovirus exposure and HLA in healthy donors. Clones were read by immunoSEQ multiplex PCR, and TCRdb kept only the in-frame ones, dropping some. The data show approximately 150,000 clones, with roughly 80% seen just once and 4% to 4.5% held by the top ten. Sample: PBMCs. The receptors were sampled from a woman aged 40 to 50 in good health and CMV-seropositive. Both conserved end residues are part of each CDR3. Fields, in order: D gene, J gene, clone size, V gene, CDR3 DNA, CDR3 protein. D genes are given only for firm matches. Rows may omit the clone size; those that give it use once, few, many or a size class.

D gene: TRBD1
J gene: TRBJ1-5
clone size: .
V gene: TRBV7-8
CDR3 DNA: TGTGCCAGCAGCTCGCAAGACAGGGGGTGGAATCAGCCCCAGCATTTT
CDR3 protein: CASSSQDRGWNQPQHF

D gene: TRBD2
J gene: TRBJ2-7
clone size: few
V gene: TRBV6-1
CDR3 DNA: TGTGCCAGCAGCCACCTAGCGGGAGGAGGGGGCGAGCAGTACTTC
CDR3 protein: CASSHLAGGGGEQYF

D gene: .
J gene: TRBJ1-1
clone size: .
V gene: TRBV30
CDR3 DNA: TGTGCCTGGACATCTGCGGCGTGGCGGCGCGGGACTGAAGCTTTCTTT
CDR3 protein: CAWTSAAWRRGTEAFF

D gene: TRBD1
J gene: TRBJ2-3
clone size: .
V gene: TRBV9
CDR3 DNA: TGTGCCAGCAGCAGATCCAGACAGGGGGCAAGGGATACGCAGTATTTT
CDR3 protein: CASSRSRQGARDTQYF

D gene: TRBD2
J gene: TRBJ2-3
clone size: .
V gene: TRBV5-4
CDR3 DNA: TGTGCCAGCAGCTCTAGCCCAAGCGGGGGCACAGATACGCAGTATTTT
CDR3 protein: CASSSSPSGGTDTQYF

D gene: .
J gene: TRBJ2-1
clone size: .
V gene: TRBV5-5
CDR3 DNA: TGTGCCAGCAGCTTGGGGAGTTACAATGAGCAGTTCTTC
CDR3 protein: CASSLGSYNEQFF

D gene: TRBD1
J gene: TRBJ1-2
clone size: .
V gene: TRBV25-1
CDR3 DNA: TGTGCCAGCAGTGATCGACAGGGAGGTCGCTCTTGCTTC
CDR3 protein: CASSDRQGGRSCF

D gene: TRBD1
J gene: TRBJ2-1
clone size: .
V gene: TRBV9
CDR3 DNA: TGTGCCAGCAGCCTCGGGACAGATTACAATGAGCAGTTCTTC
CDR3 protein: CASSLGTDYNEQFF

D gene: .
J gene: TRBJ1-2
clone size: .
V gene: TRBV5-1
CDR3 DNA: TGCGCCAGCAGCTTGGTGGGACTGGGCCATGGCTACACCTTC
CDR3 protein: CASSLVGLGHGYTF

D gene: TRBD1
J gene: TRBJ2-1
clone size: .
V gene: TRBV7-2
CDR3 DNA: TGTGCCAGCAGCTTATACAGGGGGTTGGATGAGCAGTTCTTC
CDR3 protein: CASSLYRGLDEQFF

D gene: .
J gene: TRBJ1-1
clone size: .
V gene: TRBV6-5
CDR3 DNA: TGTGCCAGCAGCCCGACAGTTATGAACACTGAAGCTTTCTTT
CDR3 protein: CASSPTVMNTEAFF

D gene: TRBD1
J gene: TRBJ1-5
clone size: once
V gene: TRBV2
CDR3 DNA: TGTGCCAGCAGCCTCCGGGACAGGGTGTTACATCAGCCCCAGCATTTT
CDR3 protein: CASSLRDRVLHQPQHF

D gene: .
J gene: TRBJ2-2
clone size: .
V gene: TRBV5-8
CDR3 DNA: TGTGCCAGCAGGATTCGAGCCGGGGAGCTGTTTTTT
CDR3 protein: CASRIRAGELFF

D gene: TRBD1
J gene: TRBJ2-7
clone size: .
V gene: TRBV4-2
CDR3 DNA: TGTGCCAGCAGCCAAGCGGGTATGGGACAGGGGTACGAGCAGTACTTC
CDR3 protein: CASSQAGMGQGYEQYF

D gene: TRBD1
J gene: TRBJ1-6
clone size: .
V gene: TRBV30
CDR3 DNA: TGTGCCTGGACAGGGGGCGGACTGGGTTCACCCCTCCACTTT
CDR3 protein: CAWTGGGLGSPLHF

D gene: TRBD2
J gene: TRBJ2-7
clone size: .
V gene: TRBV2
CDR3 DNA: TGTGCCAGCAGTGGCCCCAGGCTAGCGGGCTTTGGTGAGCAGTACTTC
CDR3 protein: CASSGPRLAGFGEQYF

D gene: .
J gene: TRBJ1-5
clone size: once
V gene: TRBV6-6
CDR3 DNA: TGTGCCAGCAGTGAGGGCAGTCTAGAGCCCCAGCATTTT
CDR3 protein: CASSEGSLEPQHF

D gene: TRBD2
J gene: TRBJ2-3
clone size: few
V gene: TRBV28
CDR3 DNA: TGTGCCAGCAGTATCCCCTTCGGGAGGGAGCCAGATACGCAGTATTTT
CDR3 protein: CASSIPFGREPDTQYF

D gene: TRBD2
J gene: TRBJ2-3
clone size: .
V gene: TRBV7-6
CDR3 DNA: TGTGCCAGCAGCTTAGGGGCGGAGCGGGGGCCCACAGATACGCAGTATTTT
CDR3 protein: CASSLGAERGPTDTQYF

D gene: TRBD1
J gene: TRBJ1-3
clone size: .
V gene: TRBV30
CDR3 DNA: TGTGCCTGGGCCCAGGGGGCCTCTGGAAACACCATATATTTT
CDR3 protein: CAWAQGASGNTIYF

D gene: .
J gene: TRBJ1-1
clone size: .
V gene: TRBV28
CDR3 DNA: TGTGCCAGCAGTTTAAGGAGCACTGAAGCTTTCTTT
CDR3 protein: CASSLRSTEAFF

D gene: .
J gene: TRBJ2-3
clone size: few
V gene: TRBV7-3
CDR3 DNA: TGTGCCAGCAGCTTGGCCCCCGGGGGCACAGATACGCAGTATTTT
CDR3 protein: CASSLAPGGTDTQYF

D gene: .
J gene: TRBJ1-4
clone size: .
V gene: TRBV4-2
CDR3 DNA: TGTGCCAGCAGCCAAAGGCCCGGGACACCGAATGAAAAACTGTTTTTT
CDR3 protein: CASSQRPGTPNEKLFF

D gene: TRBD1
J gene: TRBJ2-6
clone size: .
V gene: TRBV9
CDR3 DNA: TGTGCCAGCAGCGTATCCGGGACAGGCTGGGCCAACGTCCTGACTTTC
CDR3 protein: CASSVSGTGWANVLTF

D gene: TRBD2
J gene: TRBJ2-3
clone size: .
V gene: TRBV2
CDR3 DNA: TGTGCCAGCAGTGGAAGAGCGGGGACCACAGATACGCAGTATTTT
CDR3 protein: CASSGRAGTTDTQYF

D gene: .
J gene: TRBJ2-3
clone size: once
V gene: TRBV7-9
CDR3 DNA: TGTGCCAGCAGCCCCCAGGATACGCAGTATTTT
CDR3 protein: CASSPQDTQYF

D gene: .
J gene: TRBJ1-5
clone size: .
V gene: TRBV28
CDR3 DNA: TGTGCCAGCTCTACCCGGCAGCCCCAGCATTTT
CDR3 protein: CASSTRQPQHF

D gene: .
J gene: TRBJ1-4
clone size: .
V gene: TRBV15
CDR3 DNA: TGTGCCACCAGCGAGGAGGGACGGATTGAAAAACTGTTTTTT
CDR3 protein: CATSEEGRIEKLFF

D gene: .
J gene: TRBJ1-1
clone size: .
V gene: TRBV2
CDR3 DNA: TGTGCCAGCAGAGGCCGGGAGGTGAACACTGAAGCTTTCTTT
CDR3 protein: CASRGREVNTEAFF

D gene: .
J gene: TRBJ2-7
clone size: .
V gene: TRBV27
CDR3 DNA: TGTGCCAGCAGTTTACAACCAGGGCCCCCCTACGAGCAGTACTTC
CDR3 protein: CASSLQPGPPYEQYF

D gene: TRBD1
J gene: TRBJ2-7
clone size: .
V gene: TRBV7-9
CDR3 DNA: TGTGCCAGCAGCCGCAGGGGGCACGACGAGCAGTACTTC
CDR3 protein: CASSRRGHDEQYF

D gene: .
J gene: TRBJ2-7
clone size: .
V gene: TRBV28
CDR3 DNA: TGTGCCAGCAGTTTATATCAGGGGTCGACCGGGGAGCAGTACTTC
CDR3 protein: CASSLYQGSTGEQYF

D gene: TRBD2
J gene: TRBJ2-1
clone size: .
V gene: TRBV2
CDR3 DNA: TGTGCCAGCAGTGAAGGACTAGCGGCCTACAATGAGCAGTTCTTC
CDR3 protein: CASSEGLAAYNEQFF

D gene: .
J gene: TRBJ2-2
clone size: few
V gene: TRBV10-1
CDR3 DNA: TGCGCCAGCAGTGTATCCAGGGAAATCAGCGGGGAGCTGTTTTTT
CDR3 protein: CASSVSREISGELFF

D gene: .
J gene: TRBJ2-1
clone size: .
V gene: TRBV19
CDR3 DNA: TGTGCCAGTAGTATAGATCTCTGGACATCGCCCATGCAGTTCTTC
CDR3 protein: CASSIDLWTSPMQFF

D gene: .
J gene: TRBJ2-5
clone size: .
V gene: TRBV27
CDR3 DNA: TGTGCCAGCAGTTTACCCCCCGCGTATGTTGAGACCCAGTACTTC
CDR3 protein: CASSLPPAYVETQYF

D gene: TRBD1
J gene: TRBJ2-3
clone size: .
V gene: TRBV10-3
CDR3 DNA: TGTGCCATCAGTGAAAGACAGGGGGGAGATACGCAGTATTTT
CDR3 protein: CAISERQGGDTQYF

D gene: .
J gene: TRBJ2-7
clone size: .
V gene: TRBV5-1
CDR3 DNA: TGCGCCAGCAGCAAGGACAACTATTCCTACGAGCAGTACTTC
CDR3 protein: CASSKDNYSYEQYF

D gene: TRBD1
J gene: TRBJ1-1
clone size: .
V gene: TRBV30
CDR3 DNA: TGTGCCTGGAGTGTACGGGCCAGGACAGGGGACCTAAGGACTGAAGCTTTCTTT
CDR3 protein: CAWSVRARTGDLRTEAFF

D gene: .
J gene: TRBJ2-7
clone size: .
V gene: TRBV5-1
CDR3 DNA: TGCGCCACCAGACCATACCCTCGGGAAGTATCCAACGAGCAGTACTTC
CDR3 protein: CATRPYPREVSNEQYF

D gene: TRBD2
J gene: TRBJ2-7
clone size: .
V gene: TRBV6-6
CDR3 DNA: TGTGCCAGCAGGGGACTAGCGGGGGGTTACGAGCAGTACTTC
CDR3 protein: CASRGLAGGYEQYF

D gene: .
J gene: TRBJ1-5
clone size: .
V gene: TRBV25-1
CDR3 DNA: TGTGCCAGCAGGAACTATAATAGCAATCAGCCCCAGCATTTT
CDR3 protein: CASRNYNSNQPQHF

D gene: .
J gene: TRBJ1-5
clone size: .
V gene: TRBV28
CDR3 DNA: TGTGCCAGCGCCGACAGGCTCAATCAGCCCCAGCATTTT
CDR3 protein: CASADRLNQPQHF

D gene: TRBD2
J gene: TRBJ2-2
clone size: .
V gene: TRBV7-8
CDR3 DNA: TGTGCCAGCAGCCCCGCCCCTAGCGGGGGTAACACCGGGGAGCTGTTTTTT
CDR3 protein: CASSPAPSGGNTGELFF